The entry that follows covers one T cell receptor beta chain sequence. It has no known antigen specificity. Per-base qualities were not stored, and no clone one base away is much larger. TCRbeta CDR3 regions were amplified from genomic DNA by means of the immunoSEQ Assay, a bias-controlled multiplex PCR. In the paper's pipeline: The number of nucleated cells in each sample was estimated by amplification of reference gene primers within the assay. Sequence reads were collapsed and filtered to measure the absolute abundance of every unique TCRbeta CDR3 rearrangement. For each sample, productive Simpson clonality was calculated as the square root of Simpson's diversity index across productive rearrangements. What TCRdb holds here is the immuneACCESS table cut down to in-frame rearrangements. Part of the clones is not present; checked against another copy, under half of the missing clones reflect an unresolved V gene, and the others are unexplained. The V and J calls and clone size come from that table; D and trimming were worked out from the DNA. The sample records approximately 69,000 clones, 84% of which are singletons. Together, the top ten hold about 14% of the sample.

The CDR3 runs 15 amino acids, cysteine and phenylalanine included. Just CDR3 DNA is preserved here, 45 bases in frame from base 1. CDR1 and CDR2 are drawn from the germline V gene: SGHAT, FQNNGV. V is shortened by 0 bases, J by 5 bases, and the region joining them spans 10 bases. The entry originates in a study of blood T cell repertoires in COVID-19 (dated by TCRdb to about 2020). The study in broad terms: Collaborator samples came from the United States, Italy and Spain and covered acute and convalescent phases of COVID-19. The dataset comprised deeply sampled blood TCRbeta repertoires from subjects exposed to, actively infected with, or recovered from COVID-19. The repertoires were released in a freely available public database intended as a resource for research on the immune response to SARS-CoV-2. Where available, HLA class I and class II types were obtained from metadata supplied by the sample provider rather than from assay-based typing. The prospective study material was composed of cDNA or gDNA derived from T cells, B-cell-depleted T cells, or PBMCs. The sample metadata nearly always contained a de-identified subject ID, COVID-19 status, age in years and sex. The samples were drawn from the first 160 participants of the ongoing ImmuneRACE study and from about 1,200 subjects provided by 6 global collaborators.

In Seattle, one collaborating source enrolled patients while the infection was active and tracked those patients longitudinally over the course of disease. Whole blood was collected in K2EDTA tubes by collaborating institutions according to the institutions' own protocols. Collaborator samples were shipped for TCRbeta analysis as frozen whole blood, isolated PBMCs, or DNA extracted from either sample type. On the study overall, not on this receptor specifically: How much clinical and demographic metadata was included differed by source and by participant, and the metadata was provided uncurated.

The receptor was derived from a middle-aged man with COVID-19, enrolled during active disease. Here the chain combines TRBV11-2 and TRBJ2-2; TRBD1 is a possible D gene, resting on 5 matching bases. The sequencing sample was made of peripheral blood. The CDR3 region has the sequence CASSLDGRVTGELFF. The DNA sequence is as follows: TGTGCCAGCAGCTTAGATGGCAGGGTGACCGGGGAGCTGTTTTTT.